This T cell receptor (beta chain) was captured by sequencing in a study of T cell responses to AZD1222 COVID-19 vaccine. Whole-study context: Doses given second, at about 4 or about 12 weeks, were pooled.

Study outcomes and limitations: Seropositive AZD1222 recipients at baseline numbered only five or six.

Worth noting for this clone: Its antigen is still unknown.

TCRdb's copy holds only in-frame clones and misses some; the assay was immunoSEQ multiplex PCR. The data contain roughly 100,000 clones, about 88% of them singletons. Germline-derived CDR1 and CDR2 are KGHDR and SFDVKD. The CDR3 length is 15 residues. Trimming cost V 2 bases and J 7 bases; bases outside gene matches: 9. The rearrangement joins TRBV24-1 to TRBJ2-5; the match to TRBD2 covers 7 bases. Sequenced material: peripheral blood, taken on day 0 of AZD1222 vaccination. The receptor comes from an adult in good health. CDR3 sequence: CATSDSGTGGRTQYF. The CDR3 DNA is TGTGCCACCAGTGATTCCGGGACGGGGGGAAGGACCCAGTACTTC.